This TCR beta chain was recorded in a study of cytomegalovirus exposure and HLA in healthy donors. Study-level information: Per a later analysis, the roughly 690 first-cohort and 95 to 150 validation repertoires shared one platform. General observations from the study: Three chains linked to CMV were shown in vitro to be specific for CMV antigens. The investigators catalogued 150 to 200 TCR beta chains as cytomegalovirus-associated.

Using immunoSEQ multiplex PCR, the repertoire was profiled, and TCRdb retains in-frame clones only, with some absent. Altogether hundreds of thousands of clones are present, about nine tenths being singletons, with the ten largest covering 0.83%. Concerning this clone: Its matching antigen is unknown.

The CDR3 has 15 amino acids. Per the germline V gene, CDR1 is SNHLY and CDR2 is FYNNEI. After removal of 4 bases from V and 1 base from J, the junction contained 4 bases not matched to a gene. The sample consisted of PBMCs. V and J are TRBV2 and TRBJ1-2, with 9 bases matching TRBD1. The clonotype comes from a woman aged 18-30 years in good health and CMV-seronegative. The chain's CDR3 is CASSGTGGSNYGYTF. In DNA form, the CDR3 reads TGTGCCAGCAGTGGTACAGGGGGCAGTAACTATGGCTACACCTTC.